This T cell receptor beta chain was recorded in a study of post-analysis software for immune sequencing data. A few counts support this clonotype. Its specificity is not known. Per germline, CDR1 DFQATT and CDR2 SNEGSKA (reference sequence). V shed 4 bases, J shed 5 bases, and the junction held 3 bases outside the gene matches. The CDR3 loop spans 13 amino acids. Notes on the study in general: About five TRBV segments appeared more often in patients than in controls, and TRBV5-6, TRBV5-1 and TRBV20-1 were among these.

TCR beta cDNA libraries included unique molecular identifiers. TCRdb re-analysed the PCR reads in MiXCR, keeping a single row per CDR3 protein. The data contain some 890,000 distinct CDR3 sequences, around 53% of them singletons. V and J are TRBV20-1 and TRBJ2-7, with TRBD2 identical over 12 bases. The sequence came from a girl aged 5-17 years with multiple sclerosis. Sequenced input: blood. CDR3 sequence: CSAITSGGNEQYF. The CDR3 DNA reads as TGCAGTGCTATAACTAGCGGGGGGAACGAGCAGTACTTC.